One sample yielded the 12 T cell receptor beta chains listed below, sequenced in a study of spatial heterogeneity in lung cancer. Time point denoted: blood at routine non-recurrence follow-up after resection. MiXCR, run by TCRdb on the 5' RACE reads, gives a single entry per CDR3 protein. This table has around 25,000 distinct CDR3 sequences, about 5.2% appearing once. Sequencing used PBMCs, obtained at follow-up. The source of these receptors is a female donor with early-stage non-small cell lung cancer.

In this sample, this clonotype turned up many times. This rearrangement joins TRBV7-3 to TRBJ2-1, with D perhaps matching TRBD2 (6 bases). Between the trimmed V and J ends, which lost 2 bases and 9 bases, there was a span of 11 bases. The germline V gene has CDR1 SGHTA and CDR2 FQGTGA. The CDR3 consists of 13 residues. The CDR3 coding sequence is TGTGCCAGCAGCTTATGGGGAGGATTTGAGCAGTTCTTC. Its protein is CASSLWGGFEQFF.

This clonotype was observed at least ten times. This sequence joins TRBV21-1 and TRBJ1-1; TRBD1, the table's D call, lacks a check against the DNA. TRBV21-1 is a pseudogene. The CDR3 spans 15 residues. Here the CDR3 reads CASRLPRGQGWEAFF. The CDR3 DNA sequence: TGTGCCAGCAGGTTACCCCGGGGACAGGGATGGGAAGCTTTCTTT.

This clonotype was seen many times. The genes are TRBV9 and TRBJ2-3; D is possibly TRBD2 (5 bases). CDR1 SGDLS and CDR2 YYNGEE come from the germline V gene. The V and J ends lost 0 bases and 2 bases respectively, with 7 bases between them. There are 14 residues in the CDR3. CDR3 nucleotides: TGTGCCAGCAGCGTAGCGGGAAACACAGATACGCAGTATTTT. Translated: CASSVAGNTDTQYF.

This clonotype was counted many times. This chain links TRBV27 with TRBJ2-7; the match to TRBD2 covers 12 bases. This CDR3 is built from 15 residues. Germline V gene data show CDR1 as MNHEY and CDR2 as SMNVEV (reference sequence). V dropped 5 bases and J dropped 4; count of bases not matched to a gene: 6. The CDR3: CASSPSGRADYEQYF. The CDR3 coding sequence is TGTGCCAGCAGTCCTAGCGGGAGGGCCGATTACGAGCAGTACTTC.

At least ten counts were recorded for this clonotype. The V call is TRBV12-3 or TRBV12-4, the J call TRBJ2-1; 10 bases map to TRBD2. The CDR3 covers 16 residues. J lost 7 bases, V lost 6 bases, and 12 bases had no gene match. The CDR3 DNA follows: TGTGCCAGCAGCTCGACTAGCGGGCCGAGGTGGAATGAGCAGTTCTTC. Translated: CASSSTSGPRWNEQFF.

The sample holds a few counts of this clonotype. The DNA for the CDR3 is TGTGCCAGCAGCACAGGACAGAACAATCAGCCCCAGCATTTT. Its protein is CASSTGQNNQPQHF. The chain carries TRBV5-6 and TRBJ1-5, with a weak D call TRBD1 (6 bases). Between the trimmed V and J ends, which lost 4 bases and 3 bases, there was a span of 11 bases. This CDR3 is 14 amino acids long. Per the germline V gene, CDR1 is SGHDT and CDR2 is YYEEEE.

J is TRBJ2-2 and V is TRBV12-3 or TRBV12-4, with 13 bases identical to TRBD2. CDR3 length: 18 residues. V shed 0 bases, J shed 5 bases, and the junction held 6 bases outside the gene matches. The CDR3 nucleotides are TGTGCCAGCAGTTTAGCGCAACTAGCGGGAGGGCGGACCGGGGAGCTGTTTTTT. The encoded protein is CASSLAQLAGGRTGELFF.

This chain links TRBV12-2 with TRBJ1-1. TRBV12-2 is classified as a pseudogene. The length of the CDR3 is 17 residues. This CDR3 reads CASRLARPEGWLTEAFF. The CDR3 region has the DNA TGTGCAAGTCGCTTAGCGCGACCGGAAGGGTGGTTAACTGAAGCTTTCTTT.

This clonotype appeared many times. The chain joins TRBV5-1 to TRBJ1-1; 7 nucleotides agree with TRBD1. Germline trimming cut 4 bases from V and 0 bases from J; bases unmatched to any gene: 9. Germline V lookup: CDR1 SGHRS, CDR2 YFSETQ. This CDR3 region has 16 residues. The CDR3 sequence is CASSLRDSRLNTEAFF. CDR3 in DNA: TGCGCCAGCAGCCTCCGGGACAGCAGATTGAACACTGAAGCTTTCTTT.

A word on this clonotype: With a much larger clone just one base away, this may be a read error. This chain links TRBV28 with TRBJ1-3, with D hard to call. Per the germline V gene, CDR1 is MDHEN and CDR2 is SYDVKM. V shed 4 bases and J shed 1 base, with 11 bases lying between them. This CDR3 has 15 residues. CDR3 nucleotides: TGTGCCAGCAGTTCACCTTCCGGGTCTGGAAACACCATATATTTT. It translates to CASSSPSGSGNTIYF.

This clonotype was seen a handful of times. This rearrangement joins TRBV20-1 to TRBJ2-3; 10 bases line up with TRBD2. After removal of 1 base from V and 5 bases from J, the junction contained 0 bases not matched to a gene. Germline V gives CDR1 DFQATT, CDR2 SNEGSKA (reference sequence). This CDR3 has 13 residues. The DNA of the CDR3 is TGCAGTGCTAGAGTAGCGGGGGGAGATACGCAGTATTTT. It translates to CSARVAGGDTQYF.

This clonotype occurred a few times. The chain carries TRBV20-1 and TRBJ2-7; 9 bases agree with TRBD1. The CDR3 spans 13 residues. Germline V gene sequence: CDR1 DFQATT, CDR2 SNEGSKA (reference sequence). V shed 4 bases, J shed 6 bases, and the junction held 7 bases outside the gene matches. In DNA form, the CDR3 reads TGCAGTGCTAACCGGGGACAGGGAACCGAGCAGTACTTC. Translating gives CSANRGQGTEQYF.